This entry concerns a single T cell receptor (beta chain). Its antigen is unidentified. The trim removed 5 bases at V and 2 bases at J, leaving 7 bases unmatched. The CDR3 has 16 residues. Germline-derived CDR1 and CDR2 are PRHDT and FYEKMQ (reference sequence). High-throughput TCR beta sequencing covered peripheral CD8+ and CD4+ T cells. Negative isolation was used for CD8+ and CD4+ T cells, and FACS enrichment was applied to TEMRA cells. Random hexamers were used to reverse transcribe an amount of 0.5 to 1 ug RNA. Amplification of TCR beta CDR3 used immunoSEQ multiplex PCR across 54 Vbeta and 13 Jbeta. TCRdb fed the immunoSEQ multiplex PCR reads into MiXCR, producing one record per CDR3 protein. The table includes 100,000 to 150,000 distinct CDR3 sequences, more than 85% detected once. The sample comes from a study of CD8 T cells in Susac syndrome. General study results and limits: Only a relatively small number of individuals were included in the TCR sequencing and HLA analysis.

V usage is TRBV13 and J usage is TRBJ2-3; the match to TRBD1 covers 10 bases. The clonotype originates from a human donor with multiple sclerosis. Sample: CD8+ T cells from PBMCs. CDR3 nucleotide sequence: TGTGCCAGCAGCACCCGGACAGGGGGAATCACAGATACGCAGTATTTT. Its translation is CASSTRTGGITDTQYF.